The 28 T cell receptor beta chains in this list originate from one sample, sequenced in a study of blood T cell repertoires in COVID-19. Data came from immunoSEQ multiplex PCR; TCRdb stores just in-frame clones and leaves some out. The sample has approximately 21,000 clones; nearly 75% are singletons. Sample: peripheral blood. The receptors here all came from a human donor in a cohort sampled during active or convalescent COVID-19.

The genes are TRBV6-6 and TRBJ2-3; 9 bases align to TRBD1. CDR3 size: 16 residues. Germline loops: CDR1 MNHNY, CDR2 SVGAGI (reference sequence). With 5 bases clipped from V and 2 bases from J, the junction kept 8 bases outside the gene matches. The CDR3 bases are TGTGCCAGCAGTACGCCGGGACAGGGCGTCACAGATACGCAGTATTTT. Translated: CASSTPGQGVTDTQYF.

This chain links TRBV3-1 (or the pseudogene TRBV3-2) with TRBJ2-1, with 9 bases lining up with TRBD2. Germline lookup yields CDR1 LGHDT and CDR2 YNNKEL (reference sequence). J was trimmed by 3 bases and V by 6 bases; bases with no gene match: 6. CDR3 length: 15 residues. Here the CDR3 reads CASRGVAGDYNEQFF. DNA of the CDR3: TGTGCCAGCAGAGGAGTAGCGGGAGACTACAATGAGCAGTTCTTC.

The chain links TRBV7-9 to TRBJ2-5; TRBD1 matches 10 bases. With V trimmed by 1 base and J by 4 bases, 3 bases remained unmatched. From germline, CDR1 is SEHNR and CDR2 FQNEAQ (reference sequence). CDR3 size: 15 residues. CDR3 DNA sequence: TGTGCCAGCAGCTTAGAATGGACAGGGGGAGAGACCCAGTACTTC. Translated, it gives CASSLEWTGGETQYF.

This clone was seen only a few times. Relative to the germline gene, one junction end is altered; a read error may explain this. V gene TRBV7-8 combines with J gene TRBJ1-2; weak D call: TRBD1 (6 bases). The CDR3 extends over 11 amino acids. Germline V gene data show CDR1 as SGHVS and CDR2 as FQNEAQ. The CDR3 protein is CASSPPPGHYF. CDR3 DNA: TGTGCCAGCAGCCCCCCACCGGGACACTACTTC.

This clone was found a few times. The gene calls are TRBV7-8 and TRBJ1-6; weak D call: TRBD1 (6 bases). Trimming removed 3 bases at V and 0 bases at J, with 18 bases between. Germline V gene data show CDR1 as SGHVS and CDR2 as FQNEAQ. The CDR3 spans 19 residues. In DNA form, the CDR3 reads TGTGCCAGCAGCTTTTGGCAGGGGACGTTTAGCTCCTATAATTCACCCCTCCACTTT. Residues: CASSFWQGTFSSYNSPLHF.

The chain recombines TRBV9 with TRBJ1-2, with 8 bases identical to TRBD1. CDR3 length equals 17 residues. Germline CDR1 and CDR2: SGDLS and YYNGEE. The V gene end was trimmed by 2 bases and the J gene end by 3 bases; junction bases not matched to a gene: 12. CDR3 in amino acids: CASSVAGQGAGDYGYTF. CDR3 sequence (DNA): TGTGCCAGCAGCGTGGCGGGCCAGGGGGCCGGCGACTATGGCTACACCTTC.

The chain is built from TRBV5-1 and TRBJ2-4; D is perhaps TRBD1 (6 bases). The CDR3 runs to 15 residues. The V gene's germline CDR1 is SGHRS and CDR2 YFSETQ. V was cut by 3 bases and J by 7 bases, with 17 bases left in between. This CDR3 reads CASSSGTYSGNIQYF. CDR3 nucleotides: TGCGCCAGCAGCTCTGGGACATACAGTGGGAACATTCAGTACTTC.

The chain recombines TRBV27 with TRBJ1-1, with 7 bases lining up with TRBD1. This CDR3 is built from 12 residues. From germline, CDR1 is MNHEY and CDR2 SMNVEV (reference sequence). With 5 bases clipped from V and 8 bases from J, the junction kept 5 bases outside the gene matches. CDR3 in DNA: TGTGCCAGCAGTCCAGGACAGGCCGAAGCTTTCTTT. Encoded protein: CASSPGQAEAFF.

The V gene is TRBV18, the J gene TRBJ1-3; a weak D match, TRBD1 (6 bases). In germline, CDR1 is KGHSH, CDR2 LQKENI. Trimming left V 3 bases short and J 0 bases short, with 9 bases between. The length of the CDR3 is 15 residues. The DNA of the CDR3 is TGTGCCAGCTCACCTGACAGGTTCTCTGGAAACACCATATATTTT. Protein product: CASSPDRFSGNTIYF.

This rearrangement joins TRBV4-2 to TRBJ2-5; no definite D call. The CDR3 is made up of 13 amino acids. CDR1 is LGHNA, CDR2 YNFKEQ, per germline. Trimming shortened V by 4 bases and J by 2 bases, and 8 bases separated the two germline ends. CDR3 sequence: CASSRRPQETQYF. The DNA for the CDR3 is TGTGCCAGCAGCCGGAGACCTCAAGAGACCCAGTACTTC.

Sample share makes this clone medium-sized (0.01 to 0.1%). This chain connects TRBV6-1 to TRBJ2-1; D is undetermined. Germline CDR1 and CDR2: MNHNS and SASEGT. This CDR3 contains 16 residues. V dropped 0 bases and J dropped 0 bases, with 9 bases sitting between them. CDR3 protein: CASSEARLSSYNEQFF. The CDR3 region has the DNA TGTGCCAGCAGTGAAGCGAGGCTGAGCTCCTACAATGAGCAGTTCTTC.

The genes are TRBV4-1 and TRBJ2-1; a weak D match, TRBD1 (6 bases). In germline, CDR1 is MGHRA, CDR2 YSYEKL. This CDR3 region has 17 residues. Trimming shortened V by 5 bases and J by 9 bases, and 26 bases separated the two germline ends. The CDR3 spells CASSSHIKLAPGVEQFF. The CDR3 DNA reads as TGCGCCAGCAGCTCGCACATCAAGCTAGCCCCAGGGGTTGAGCAGTTCTTC.

The V gene is TRBV7-6, the J gene TRBJ2-1, with 14 bases matching TRBD2. V lost 4 bases, J lost 8 bases, and 7 bases stayed unmatched. The CDR3 runs to 16 residues. Germline CDR1 and CDR2: SGHVS and FNYEAQ. The CDR3 nucleotides read TGTGCCAGCAGCTCGGGACTAGCGGGAGTTGGCGATGAGCAGTTCTTC. It translates to CASSSGLAGVGDEQFF.

V usage is TRBV11-2 and J usage is TRBJ1-1; D gene uncertain. V gave up 1 base and J gave up 3 bases, with 12 bases separating them. The CDR3 covers 15 residues. Germline CDR1 SGHAT, CDR2 FQNNGV. CDR3 region: CASSLVRVEDTEAFF. CDR3 in DNA: TGTGCCAGCAGCTTAGTCCGAGTTGAAGACACTGAAGCTTTCTTT.

The CDR3 DNA reads as TGTGCCACCCACAGGGAAAACATTCAGTACTTC. This translates into CATHRENIQYF. This chain uses TRBV6-5 with TRBJ2-4; a weak D match, TRBD1 (6 bases). Trimming stripped 10 bases from V and 5 bases from J, with 9 bases between. Germline V gene sequence: CDR1 MNHEY, CDR2 SVGAGI. This CDR3 contains 11 residues.

The chain combines TRBV6-5 with TRBJ2-3; TRBD1 aligns across 7 bases. Per germline, CDR1 MNHEY and CDR2 SVGAGI. This CDR3 has 15 amino acids. V trimming: 2 bases; J trimming: 2 bases; junction bases outside the gene matches: 4. The CDR3 DNA reads as TGTGCCAGCAGTTACCCGGGACAGACCACAGATACGCAGTATTTT. This sequence encodes CASSYPGQTTDTQYF.

The chain joins TRBV24-1 to TRBJ1-1, with 9 bases lining up with TRBD1. Trimming removed 4 bases from V and 5 bases from J; junction bases left unmatched: 7. The length of the CDR3 is 15 residues. CDR1 and CDR2 (germline): KGHDR, SFDVKD. Here the CDR3 reads CATSDNGQGLTEAFF. The CDR3, as DNA: TGTGCCACCAGTGACAACGGACAGGGGTTAACTGAAGCTTTCTTT.

The chain carries TRBV27 and TRBJ1-2; D might be TRBD1 (5 bases). This CDR3 is 14 amino acids long. V was cut by 0 bases and J by 4 bases, with 9 bases left in between. CDR1 and CDR2 (germline): MNHEY, SMNVEV (reference sequence). The CDR3 loop reads CASSLSNRFYGYTF. Here the CDR3 DNA reads TGTGCCAGCAGTTTATCGAACAGGTTCTATGGCTACACCTTC.

This sequence joins TRBV7-8 and TRBJ2-7, with D unresolved. This CDR3 has 13 amino acids. Trimming stripped 5 bases from V and 5 bases from J, with 13 bases between. Germline V lookup: CDR1 SGHVS, CDR2 FQNEAQ. CDR3 loop: CASSQAFVNEQYF. In DNA form, the CDR3 reads TGTGCCAGCAGCCAAGCCTTTGTAAACGAGCAGTACTTC.

The chain is built from TRBV5-1 and TRBJ1-2; 9 nucleotides match TRBD1. V gave up 4 bases and J gave up 2 bases; unmatched junction bases: 3. The CDR3 totals 14 residues. CDR1 is SGHRS and CDR2 is YFSETQ in the germline V gene. This CDR3 is CASSPGTGNYGYTF. The CDR3 DNA reads as TGCGCCAGCAGCCCAGGGACAGGGAACTATGGCTACACCTTC.

The sample holds one count of this clone. This rearrangement joins TRBV28 to TRBJ2-7; 11 bases are a match to TRBD1. V was clipped by 3 bases and J by 10 bases; unmatched bases: 5. CDR3 length equals 13 residues. Germline V gives CDR1 MDHEN, CDR2 SYDVKM. The CDR3 DNA follows: TGTGCCAGCAGTTTGGACAGGGGGCGCCCCCAGTACGTC. This codes for CASSLDRGRPQYV.

This chain uses TRBV28 with TRBJ1-1; TRBD1 matches 8 bases. In germline, CDR1 is MDHEN, CDR2 SYDVKM. The CDR3 extends over 15 amino acids. The ends lost 6 bases at V and 5 bases at J; junction bases unmatched: 11. The CDR3 spells CASRSQGARGTEAFF. CDR3 DNA sequence: TGTGCCAGCAGGAGTCAGGGGGCGAGGGGGACTGAAGCTTTCTTT. The full variable domain, with the rest looked up from reference TRBV28 and TRBJ1-1, is DVKVTQSSRYLVKRTGEKVFLECVQDMDHENMFWYRQDPGLGLRLIYFSYDVKMKEKGDIPEGYSVSREKKERFSLILESASTNQTSMYLCASRSQGARGTEAFFGQGTRLTVV.

The rearrangement joins TRBV2 to TRBJ2-2; no firm D call. Trimming removed 8 bases from V and 1 base from J, with 11 bases in between. The CDR3 consists of 14 residues. Germline CDR1 and CDR2: SNHLY and FYNNEI. The CDR3 reads CASVRVLNTGELFF. The CDR3 DNA is TGTGCCAGCGTCCGGGTCCTGAACACCGGGGAGCTGTTTTTT.

The genes are TRBV7-9 and TRBJ2-3; D may be TRBD2 (6 bases). Germline-derived CDR1 and CDR2 are SEHNR and FQNEAQ (reference sequence). V shed 5 bases and J shed 11 bases, with 23 bases lying between them. The CDR3 covers 15 residues. Here the CDR3 DNA reads TGTGCCAGCAGCCCCAGTTCTTGGACCGGGAGTGGGCAGTATTTT. Amino acid sequence: CASSPSSWTGSGQYF.

The chain employs TRBV30 and TRBJ2-7; TRBD2 agrees at 9 bases. Looked up from germline, CDR1 is GTSNPN and CDR2 is SVGIG (reference sequence). V lost 0 bases, J lost 5 bases, and 8 bases stayed unmatched. This CDR3 is 15 amino acids long. The CDR3 protein is CAWSVGGLATNEQYF. The CDR3, as DNA: TGTGCCTGGAGTGTAGGGGGACTAGCAACAAACGAGCAGTACTTC.

The chain recombines TRBV27 with TRBJ1-1, with D maybe TRBD1 (5 bases). Germline lookup yields CDR1 MNHEY and CDR2 SMNVEV (reference sequence). The CDR3 contains 9 residues. V shed 8 bases and J shed 8 bases, with 6 bases lying between them. This CDR3 is CASGAEAFF. The CDR3 DNA is TGTGCCAGCGGGGCCGAAGCTTTCTTT.

The chain links TRBV7-9 to TRBJ2-2; TRBD1 is a possible D gene (6 bases). CDR3 size: 14 residues. CDR1 and CDR2 (germline): SEHNR, FQNEAQ (reference sequence). Deletions cut 1 base from V and 7 bases from J, with 10 bases between. CDR3 amino acids: CASSLDRAVGELFF. The CDR3 DNA reads TGTGCCAGCAGCTTAGACAGGGCGGTCGGGGAGCTGTTTTTT.

The chain couples TRBV27 to TRBJ2-1, with 9 bases that match TRBD1. Germline V CDR1 and CDR2: MNHEY, SMNVEV (reference sequence). V gave up 2 bases and J gave up 7 bases; unmatched junction bases: 6. This CDR3 is 15 amino acids long. Here the CDR3 reads CASSLKGQGWNEQFF. The CDR3 DNA reads as TGTGCCAGCAGTTTAAAGGGACAGGGTTGGAATGAGCAGTTCTTC.